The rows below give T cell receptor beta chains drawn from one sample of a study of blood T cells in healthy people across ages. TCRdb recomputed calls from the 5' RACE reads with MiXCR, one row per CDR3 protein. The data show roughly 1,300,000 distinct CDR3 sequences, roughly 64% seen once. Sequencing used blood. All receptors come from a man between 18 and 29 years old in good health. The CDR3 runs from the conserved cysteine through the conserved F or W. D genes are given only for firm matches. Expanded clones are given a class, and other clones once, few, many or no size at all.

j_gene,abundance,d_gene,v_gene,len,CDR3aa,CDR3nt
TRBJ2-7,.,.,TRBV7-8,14,CASSLRTELYEQYF,TGTGCCAGCAGCCTAAGGACAGAACTCTACGAGCAGTACTTC
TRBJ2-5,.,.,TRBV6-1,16,CASSEGVGGSHNEQYF,TGTGCCAGCAGTGAAGGGGTTGGCGGGTCTCACAATGAGCAGTACTTC
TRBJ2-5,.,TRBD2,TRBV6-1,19,CASSIIRTSGRGYQETQYF,TGTGCCAGCAGCATCATCCGGACTAGCGGGAGGGGGTACCAAGAGACCCAGTACTTC
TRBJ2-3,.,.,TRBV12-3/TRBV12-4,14,CASSLTKRTDTQYF,TGTGCCAGCAGTCTGACTAAGAGAACAGATACGCAGTATTTT
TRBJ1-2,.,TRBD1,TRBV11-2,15,CASSVYRGAVEGYTF,TGTGCCAGCAGCGTATACAGGGGCGCGGTGGAAGGCTACACCTTC
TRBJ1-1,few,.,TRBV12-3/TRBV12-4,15,CASSFNVGLNTEAFF,TGTGCCAGCAGTTTTAACGTCGGGCTCAACACTGAAGCTTTCTTT
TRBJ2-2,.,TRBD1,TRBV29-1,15,CSVSPGTGFSGELFF,TGCAGCGTCAGTCCCGGGACAGGGTTCTCCGGGGAGCTGTTTTTT
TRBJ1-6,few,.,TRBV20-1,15,CSARDLAGQSSPLHF,TGCAGTGCTAGAGACCTAGCGGGACAAAGTTCACCCCTCCACTTT
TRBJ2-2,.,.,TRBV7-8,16,CASSLGGVVGTGELFF,TGTGCCAGCAGCTTAGGCGGGGTTGTTGGCACCGGGGAGCTGTTTTTT
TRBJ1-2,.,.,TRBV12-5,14,CASGLGPTANGYTF,TGTGCTAGTGGTTTGGGACCGACCGCCAATGGCTACACCTTC
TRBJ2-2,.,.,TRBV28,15,CASSLISLNTGELFF,TGTGCCAGCAGTTTAATCAGCCTGAACACCGGGGAGCTGTTTTTT
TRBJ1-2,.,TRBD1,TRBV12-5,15,CASGFPGGTNYGYTF,TGTGCTAGTGGTTTTCCAGGGGGTACTAACTATGGCTACACCTTC
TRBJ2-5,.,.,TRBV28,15,CASRPAASTQETQYF,TGTGCCAGCAGACCGGCCGCGTCGACCCAAGAGACCCAGTACTTC
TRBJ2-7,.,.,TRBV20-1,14,CSAPYPQSSYEQYF,TGCAGTGCCCCATACCCCCAGAGCTCCTACGAGCAGTACTTC
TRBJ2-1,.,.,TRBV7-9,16,CASSLGGPEPYNEQFF,TGTGCCAGCAGCTTGGGGGGGCCGGAACCCTACAATGAGCAGTTCTTC
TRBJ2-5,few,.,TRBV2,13,CASSDSVQETQYF,TGTGCCAGCAGTGATTCAGTCCAAGAGACCCAGTACTTC
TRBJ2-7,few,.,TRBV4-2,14,CASSQLSSKGEQYF,TGTGCCAGCAGCCAACTATCGTCAAAAGGCGAGCAGTACTTC
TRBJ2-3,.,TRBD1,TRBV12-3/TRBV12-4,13,CASSGQEWDTQYF,TGTGCCAGCAGTGGACAGGAATGGGATACGCAGTATTTT
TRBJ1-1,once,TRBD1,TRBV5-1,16,CASRLFQGARYTEAFF,TGCGCCAGCAGATTGTTTCAGGGGGCCCGGTACACTGAAGCTTTCTTT
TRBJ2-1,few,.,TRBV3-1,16,CASSQDVGNSYNEQFF,TGTGCCAGTAGCCAAGATGTGGGGAACTCCTACAATGAGCAGTTCTTC
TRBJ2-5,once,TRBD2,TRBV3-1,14,CASSHGGIGETQYF,TGTGCCAGCAGCCACGGGGGGATAGGAGAGACCCAGTACTTC
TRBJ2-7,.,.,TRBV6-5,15,CASSSPGLPRYEQYF,TGTGCCAGCAGCTCTCCGGGCCTCCCCAGGTACGAGCAGTACTTC
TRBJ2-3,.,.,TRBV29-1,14,CSVALGGGTDTQYF,TGCAGCGTTGCCCTCGGGGGTGGCACAGATACGCAGTATTTT
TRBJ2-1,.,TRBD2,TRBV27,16,CASSSPLAGGYNEQFF,TGTGCCAGCAGTTCCCCCCTAGCGGGAGGGTACAATGAGCAGTTCTTC
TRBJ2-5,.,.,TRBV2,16,CASSEAGATRQETQYF,TGTGCCAGCAGTGAAGCGGGGGCCACTAGACAAGAGACCCAGTACTTC
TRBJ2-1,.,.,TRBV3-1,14,CASSQVGGDREQFF,TGTGCCAGCAGCCAAGTTGGAGGGGATCGTGAGCAGTTCTTC
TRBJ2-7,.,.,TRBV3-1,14,CASSYAELPSEQYF,TGTGCCAGCAGCTATGCGGAATTACCTAGCGAGCAGTACTTC
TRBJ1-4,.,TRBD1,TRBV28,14,CASNRGRTNEKLFF,TGTGCCAGCAACAGGGGACGGACTAATGAAAAACTGTTTTTT
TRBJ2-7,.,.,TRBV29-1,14,CSVERLESTYEQYF,TGCAGCGTTGAAAGACTAGAATCGACCTACGAGCAGTACTTC
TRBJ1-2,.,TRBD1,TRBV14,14,CASSHGTGNYGYTF,TGTGCCAGCAGCCACGGGACAGGGAACTATGGCTACACCTTC
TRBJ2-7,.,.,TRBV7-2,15,CASSPQGGTLYEQYF,TGTGCCAGCAGCCCGCAGGGCGGGACACTCTACGAGCAGTACTTC
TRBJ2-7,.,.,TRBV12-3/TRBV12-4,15,CASSLIGPLSYEQYF,TGTGCCAGCAGTTTAATCGGGCCGCTTTCCTACGAGCAGTACTTC
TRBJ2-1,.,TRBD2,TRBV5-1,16,CASSLGGGVAYNEQFF,TGCGCCAGCAGCTTGGGGGGAGGGGTCGCCTACAATGAGCAGTTCTTC
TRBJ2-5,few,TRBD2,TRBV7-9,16,CASSLRTSGNQETQYF,TGTGCCAGCAGCTTGAGGACTAGCGGGAACCAAGAGACCCAGTACTTC
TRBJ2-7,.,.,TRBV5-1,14,CASSWGDRGYEQYF,TGCGCCAGCAGCTGGGGAGACAGAGGCTACGAGCAGTACTTC
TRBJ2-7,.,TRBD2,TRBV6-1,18,CASSEAPKTSGVLYEQYF,TGTGCCAGCAGTGAAGCCCCAAAGACTAGCGGGGTCCTCTACGAGCAGTACTTC
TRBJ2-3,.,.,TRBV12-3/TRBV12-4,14,CASKRFSSTDTQYF,TGTGCCAGCAAGCGATTTTCTAGCACAGATACGCAGTATTTT
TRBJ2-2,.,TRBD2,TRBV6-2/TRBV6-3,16,CASSYNSGANTGELFF,TGTGCCAGCAGTTACAACAGCGGGGCGAACACCGGGGAGCTGTTTTTT
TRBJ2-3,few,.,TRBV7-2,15,CASSLRNYGTDTQYF,TGTGCCAGCAGCTTGAGGAACTATGGGACAGATACGCAGTATTTT
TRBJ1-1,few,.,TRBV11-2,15,CASSLVGSASPEAFF,TGTGCCAGCAGCTTAGTCGGGAGCGCTTCGCCTGAAGCTTTCTTT
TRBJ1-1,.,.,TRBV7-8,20,CASSPRYAGPMAQMNTEAFF,TGTGCCAGCAGCCCCCGCTACGCGGGACCGATGGCCCAAATGAACACTGAAGCTTTCTTT
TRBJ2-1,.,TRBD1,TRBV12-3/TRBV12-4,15,CASSKTGGPAGEQFF,TGTGCTAGCAGTAAGACAGGGGGACCTGCAGGCGAGCAGTTCTTC
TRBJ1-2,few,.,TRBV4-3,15,CASSQEIADNYGYTF,TGCGCCAGCAGCCAAGAAATCGCGGATAACTATGGCTACACCTTC
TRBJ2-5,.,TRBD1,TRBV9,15,CASSVVTGQQETQYF,TGTGCCAGCAGCGTAGTAACGGGACAGCAAGAGACCCAGTACTTC
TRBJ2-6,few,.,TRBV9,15,CASLDDGLGANVLTF,TGTGCCAGCCTGGACGACGGGCTTGGGGCCAACGTCCTGACTTTC
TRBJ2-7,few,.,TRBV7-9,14,CASSHYRVPYEQYF,TGTGCCAGCAGCCACTACCGGGTCCCATACGAGCAGTACTTC
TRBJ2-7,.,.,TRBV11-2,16,CASSLVGGLYSYEQYF,TGTGCCAGCAGCTTAGTGGGGGGGCTCTACTCCTACGAGCAGTACTTC
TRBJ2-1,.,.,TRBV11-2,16,CASSLARAHPYNEQFF,TGTGCCAGCAGCTTAGCTCGGGCTCACCCCTACAATGAGCAGTTCTTC
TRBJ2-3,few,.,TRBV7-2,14,CASSLAPSSDTQYF,TGTGCCAGCAGCTTAGCGCCTAGCTCAGATACGCAGTATTTT
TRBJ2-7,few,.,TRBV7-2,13,CASSLEPLYEQYF,TGTGCCAGCAGCTTAGAACCCCTCTACGAGCAGTACTTC
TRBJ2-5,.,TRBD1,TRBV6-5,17,CASSLPKTGTGQETQYF,TGTGCCAGCAGTTTACCGAAAACCGGGACAGGCCAAGAGACCCAGTACTTC
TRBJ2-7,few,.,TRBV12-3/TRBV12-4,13,CASSLGNPFEQYF,TGTGCCAGCAGTTTAGGTAACCCCTTCGAGCAGTACTTC